This TCR beta chain was obtained from a study of neurological immune-mediated disorders. Study information: The roughly 34 multiple sclerosis patients comprised around 31 that were relapsing-remitting and 3 that were secondary progressive. General study points: The absence of any CDR3 amino acid sequence shared by expanded clones across subjects suggests that repertoires were private in all groups. Association of the multiple sclerosis repertoire cluster with clinical or MRI features was not observed for any feature.

This clonotype has a count of ten or more. The antigen remains unidentified. Per the germline V gene, CDR1 is SGHTA and CDR2 is FQGNSA. V lost 0 bases and J lost 4, with 12 bases in between. This CDR3 contains 15 residues. The cDNA was generated by 5'RACE with 10-nucleotide random UMIs. Each CDR3 protein gets one entry after TCRdb re-called the 5' RACE reads with MiXCR. The data show over 35,000 distinct CDR3 sequences, with roughly 2.5% seen just once and 2% to 3% held by the top ten. The J gene is TRBJ1-2, the V gene TRBV7-2; a weak D match, TRBD1 (6 bases). The origin of this receptor is a middle-aged man with multiple sclerosis. Sequencing used PBMCs. The CDR3 sequence: CASSLAQGGGYGYTF. The CDR3 DNA reads as TGTGCCAGCAGCTTAGCACAGGGTGGGGGCTATGGCTACACCTTC.